The following is a T cell receptor (beta chain) sequence with its context. Its antigen is not identified. Documented time point: baseline pretreatment blood. Treatment: 15 Gy SBRT to primary tumor, nephrectomy 4 weeks later. The patient's renal cell carcinoma had clear cell pathology. The entry originates in a study of radiation and T cells in renal cell carcinoma. The data were produced by immunoSEQ multiplex PCR, yet TCRdb's version contains in-frame clones alone and is incomplete. This table holds approximately 100,000 clones, 70% to 90% found once. The V gene lost 5 bases and the J gene lost 3 bases, with 7 bases spanning the gap. The CDR3 is 13 residues long. Germline CDR1 is LNHDA and CDR2 is SQIVND (reference sequence). General study findings and limits: No pretreatment tumor biopsies were available for baseline clonotypes. Top tumor clonotypes rose in blood 2 weeks post-radiation, then contracted.

The TCR was taken from a man aged 50 to 60 with renal cell carcinoma. Sequences were derived from blood, sampled from a patient whose treatment included radiotherapy and nephrectomy. This chain uses TRBV19 with TRBJ2-2; D gene uncertain. CDR3 nucleotides: TGTGCCAGTAGTCCGACACACACCGGGGAGCTGTTTTTT. This gives the protein CASSPTHTGELFF.